This T cell receptor (beta chain) appears in the sequencing data of a study of early T cells in non-severe SARS-CoV-2 infection. This clonotype was counted many times. TCRdb ran MiXCR on the 5' RACE reads and lists one entry per CDR3 protein. This sample carries 55,000 to 85,000 distinct CDR3 sequences, roughly 13% of them seen once, and the ten largest clones take about an eighth. Trimming left V 10 bases short and J 4 bases short, with 19 bases between. CDR3 length: 14 residues. CDR1 and CDR2 from the germline V gene are MNHEY and SMNVEV (reference sequence). The TCR comes from an adult who was a healthcare worker with PCR-confirmed SARS-CoV-2 infection or an uninfected control (not recorded which). The sequenced material came from whole blood. This chain connects TRBV27 to TRBJ1-1; D is unresolved. The CDR3: CATSWRDGGTEAFF. For the CDR3, the DNA is TGTGCCACCAGCTGGCGGGATGGTGGCACTGAAGCTTTCTTT.